The rows below give T cell receptor beta chains drawn from one sample of a study of cytomegalovirus exposure and HLA in healthy donors. Sequenced by immunoSEQ multiplex PCR; TCRdb stores in-frame clones only, minus some. The data hold roughly 150,000 clones, with approximately 61% observed a single time. The sequencing sample was made of PBMCs. These receptor sequences come from a human donor in good health. CDR3s include the opening cysteine and the closing phenylalanine or tryptophan. The order of the fields is CDR3 length, clone size, D gene, V gene, J gene, CDR3 protein, CDR3 DNA. D genes are given only for firm matches. Rows give clone size only sometimes, using once, few, many, or a class for an expanded clone.

>14|NA|NA|TRBV18|TRBJ1-2
CASSPRPEAGGYTF
TGTGCCAGCTCACCTAGGCCCGAGGCGGGTGGCTACACCTTC
>11|NA|NA|TRBV28|TRBJ1-4
CASSPREKLFF
TGTGCCAGCAGCCCCAGGGAAAAACTGTTTTTT
>12|few|NA|TRBV28|TRBJ2-1
CASSSFSNEQFF
TGTGCCAGCAGTTCATTTAGCAATGAGCAGTTCTTC
>14|NA|TRBD1|TRBV10-3|TRBJ2-1
CAINQDRGRNEQFF
TGTGCCATCAACCAGGACAGGGGGCGCAATGAGCAGTTCTTC
>13|NA|NA|TRBV7-3|TRBJ1-1
CASSFGGDTEAFF
TGTGCCAGCAGCTTCGGGGGGGACACTGAGGCTTTCTTT
>14|NA|NA|TRBV5-1|TRBJ2-5
CASSLGRGQETQYF
TGCGCCAGCAGCTTGGGGCGGGGCCAAGAGACCCAGTACTTC
>14|NA|TRBD1|TRBV4-1|TRBJ1-4
CASSHRTGIEKLFF
TGCGCCAGCAGCCACCGGACAGGGATTGAAAAACTGTTTTTT
>13|NA|TRBD2|TRBV7-2|TRBJ2-5
CASSVTSGETQYF
TGTGCCAGCAGCGTAACTAGCGGGGAGACCCAGTACTTC
>14|NA|NA|TRBV7-9|TRBJ2-7
CASSSEMASYEQYF
TGTGCCAGCAGCTCGGAGATGGCTAGCTACGAGCAGTACTTC
>17|NA|NA|TRBV5-1|TRBJ2-7
CASSLEGLGRGPNGKYF
TGCGCCAGCAGCTTGGAGGGGTTGGGGCGGGGACCCAACGGCAAGTACTTC
>14|NA|TRBD2|TRBV7-3|TRBJ2-2
CASRLAGSGGELFF
TGTGCCAGCAGACTAGCGGGAAGTGGCGGGGAGCTGTTTTTT
>15|NA|NA|TRBV6-5|TRBJ2-5
CASSYGGPPRETQYF
TGTGCCAGCAGTTACGGCGGCCCTCCAAGGGAGACCCAGTACTTC
>17|few|TRBD2|TRBV5-4|TRBJ2-3
CASTTGTRGRGSDTQYF
TGTGCCAGCACCACCGGGACTAGAGGGAGAGGTTCCGATACGCAGTATTTT
>16|NA|TRBD2|TRBV18|TRBJ2-1
CASSPPLGQRENEQFF
TGTGCCAGCTCACCACCGTTGGGGCAGCGGGAAAATGAGCAGTTCTTC
>14|NA|NA|TRBV2|TRBJ2-2
CASSNESFTGELFF
TGTGCCAGCAGCAACGAGTCTTTCACCGGGGAGCTGTTTTTT
>18|NA|TRBD1|TRBV19|TRBJ2-3
CASSRTWGTGVGTDTQYF
TGTGCCAGTAGTAGAACCTGGGGGACAGGGGTCGGTACAGATACGCAGTATTTT